Listed below are T cell receptor beta chains from one sample, sequenced in a study of OX40 agonist ivuxolimab in advanced cancers. Sequenced by immunoSEQ multiplex PCR; TCRdb stores in-frame clones only, minus some. This table has tens of thousands of clones, approximately 92% appearing once. The sequenced sample was CD4+ or CD8+ T cells sorted from blood, obtained in a trial of the OX40 agonist ivuxolimab. These receptors originate from an adult with an advanced solid tumor such as melanoma, head and neck, liver or kidney cancer. Both conserved end residues are part of each CDR3. A D gene is named only where the DNA matches it firmly. Clone size is given for some rows only: seen once, a few or many times, or a class if the clone is expanded.

V gene: TRBV11-2
J gene: TRBJ1-1
clone size: .
D gene: .
CDR3 DNA: TGTGCCAGCAGCCCTTGGGACGGGGGTTTGGACACTGAAGCTTTCTTT
CDR3 protein: CASSPWDGGLDTEAFF

V gene: TRBV28
J gene: TRBJ1-2
clone size: .
D gene: TRBD1
CDR3 DNA: TGTGCCAGCAGTTACAGGGGCGGCTATGGCTACACCTTC
CDR3 protein: CASSYRGGYGYTF

V gene: TRBV7-2
J gene: TRBJ2-7
clone size: .
D gene: .
CDR3 DNA: TGTGCCAGCAGCTTACGGGACCCCACCTACGAGCAGTACTTC
CDR3 protein: CASSLRDPTYEQYF

V gene: TRBV11-2
J gene: TRBJ1-1
clone size: .
D gene: .
CDR3 DNA: TGTGCCAGCAGCTTAGGTACTGGGGGCGGATGGGCTTTCTTT
CDR3 protein: CASSLGTGGGWAFF

V gene: TRBV14
J gene: TRBJ2-5
clone size: .
D gene: .
CDR3 DNA: TGTGCCAGCAGCCAAGGCGACGCACCCAGTGAGACCCAGTACTTC
CDR3 protein: CASSQGDAPSETQYF

V gene: TRBV7-8
J gene: TRBJ2-5
clone size: .
D gene: .
CDR3 DNA: TGTGCCAGCAGCCCCCGGTACCAAGAGACCCAGTACTTC
CDR3 protein: CASSPRYQETQYF

V gene: TRBV9
J gene: TRBJ2-3
clone size: .
D gene: TRBD2
CDR3 DNA: TGTGCCAGCAGCGTAGCAGCGGGAGCAGATACGCAGTATTTT
CDR3 protein: CASSVAAGADTQYF

V gene: TRBV7-9
J gene: TRBJ1-1
clone size: .
D gene: TRBD1
CDR3 DNA: TGTGCCAGCAGCTCCCGGGGACAGGCGAACACTGAAGCTTTCTTT
CDR3 protein: CASSSRGQANTEAFF

V gene: TRBV6-1
J gene: TRBJ1-2
clone size: .
D gene: .
CDR3 DNA: TGTGCCAGCACCGAGACAGTCTATGGCTACACCTTC
CDR3 protein: CASTETVYGYTF

V gene: TRBV4-1
J gene: TRBJ2-1
clone size: .
D gene: .
CDR3 DNA: TGCGCCAGCAGCCAAGATCAAGGCTCAAACAATGAGCAGTTCTTC
CDR3 protein: CASSQDQGSNNEQFF

V gene: TRBV27
J gene: TRBJ2-3
clone size: .
D gene: TRBD2
CDR3 DNA: TGTGCCAGCCGGGAGGGGGGCCGGACAGATACGCAGTATTTT
CDR3 protein: CASREGGRTDTQYF

V gene: TRBV11-3
J gene: TRBJ2-1
clone size: .
D gene: .
CDR3 DNA: TGTGCCAGCAGCTTAGAGTTTCAACAGGACTCAACCTACAATGAGCAGTTCTTC
CDR3 protein: CASSLEFQQDSTYNEQFF

V gene: TRBV11-2
J gene: TRBJ2-1
clone size: once
D gene: .
CDR3 DNA: TGTGCCAGCAGCTTAGAATGGGGGGCCTACAATGAGCAGTTCTTC
CDR3 protein: CASSLEWGAYNEQFF

V gene: TRBV7-8
J gene: TRBJ2-3
clone size: .
D gene: TRBD1
CDR3 DNA: TGTGCCAGCAGCTTAGCGGGACAGGGACGCACAGATACGCAGTATTTT
CDR3 protein: CASSLAGQGRTDTQYF

V gene: TRBV6-5
J gene: TRBJ2-1
clone size: .
D gene: TRBD2
CDR3 DNA: TGTGCCAGCAGTGTTGGAGCGGGGGGGAGCAATGAGCAGTTCTTC
CDR3 protein: CASSVGAGGSNEQFF

V gene: TRBV13
J gene: TRBJ2-2
clone size: .
D gene: TRBD2
CDR3 DNA: TGTGCCAGCAGCCTCATAGCGGGGGGGCCGTCGAACACCGGGGAGCTGTTTTTT
CDR3 protein: CASSLIAGGPSNTGELFF

V gene: TRBV9
J gene: TRBJ2-3
clone size: .
D gene: .
CDR3 DNA: TGTGCCAGCAGCACTTACACAGATACGCAGTATTTT
CDR3 protein: CASSTYTDTQYF

V gene: TRBV7-2
J gene: TRBJ2-1
clone size: .
D gene: .
CDR3 DNA: TGTGCCAGCAGCTTAGGATTCTATGAGCAGTTCTTC
CDR3 protein: CASSLGFYEQFF

V gene: TRBV6-1
J gene: TRBJ1-1
clone size: .
D gene: .
CDR3 DNA: TGTGCCAGCAGTGTATGGCAGGGTGCCCTCATGAACACTGAAGCTTTCTTT
CDR3 protein: CASSVWQGALMNTEAFF

V gene: TRBV30
J gene: TRBJ1-5
clone size: .
D gene: .
CDR3 DNA: TGTGCCTGGAGTGCCCCGCCGGGAGGGATTTATAGCAATCAGCCCCAGCATTTT
CDR3 protein: CAWSAPPGGIYSNQPQHF

V gene: TRBV11-3
J gene: TRBJ2-1
clone size: .
D gene: TRBD2
CDR3 DNA: TGTGCCAGCAGCCAAACGACTAGCGGGAGGGCCGGGGAGCAGTTCTTC
CDR3 protein: CASSQTTSGRAGEQFF

V gene: TRBV30
J gene: TRBJ2-3
clone size: .
D gene: .
CDR3 DNA: TGTGCCTGGAGTGCGACCCCTCCAGATACGCAGTATTTT
CDR3 protein: CAWSATPPDTQYF

V gene: TRBV7-7
J gene: TRBJ2-6
clone size: .
D gene: .
CDR3 DNA: TGTGCTAGCAGCCCTATATCAGGGCCAGGGGCCAACGTCCTGACTTTC
CDR3 protein: CASSPISGPGANVLTF

V gene: TRBV9
J gene: TRBJ2-1
clone size: .
D gene: .
CDR3 DNA: TGTGCCAGCAGCCCCCGACAGGTAGGCAATGAGCAGTTCTTC
CDR3 protein: CASSPRQVGNEQFF

V gene: TRBV15
J gene: TRBJ1-2
clone size: .
D gene: .
CDR3 DNA: TGTGCCACCAGCAGAGATATCGGGAACTATGGCTACACCTTC
CDR3 protein: CATSRDIGNYGYTF

V gene: TRBV19
J gene: TRBJ2-1
clone size: .
D gene: .
CDR3 DNA: TGTGCCAGTAATCGAGCGGGCGCCTACAATGAGCAGTTCTTC
CDR3 protein: CASNRAGAYNEQFF

V gene: TRBV27
J gene: TRBJ2-1
clone size: .
D gene: TRBD2
CDR3 DNA: TGTGCCAGCACCCCGGGGGGGTCCTACAATGAGCAGTTCTTC
CDR3 protein: CASTPGGSYNEQFF

V gene: TRBV5-1
J gene: TRBJ1-1
clone size: .
D gene: .
CDR3 DNA: TGCGCCAGCAGCCGAGTGGGGACGAACACTGAAGCTTTCTTT
CDR3 protein: CASSRVGTNTEAFF

V gene: TRBV28
J gene: TRBJ1-2
clone size: .
D gene: .
CDR3 DNA: TGTGCCAGCAGTTTAGGGGCAGGGACGCTCCATGGCTACACCTTC
CDR3 protein: CASSLGAGTLHGYTF

V gene: TRBV7-8
J gene: TRBJ2-6
clone size: .
D gene: .
CDR3 DNA: TGTGCCAGCAGCTTAGTGGAGGTCCCGAGCTCTGGGGCCAACGTCCTGACTTTC
CDR3 protein: CASSLVEVPSSGANVLTF

V gene: TRBV11-2
J gene: TRBJ2-7
clone size: .
D gene: .
CDR3 DNA: TGTGCCAGCAGCTCAGCGGAGCAGTACTTC
CDR3 protein: CASSSAEQYF

V gene: TRBV19
J gene: TRBJ2-1
clone size: .
D gene: .
CDR3 DNA: TGTGCCAGTAGTGCAACAGGGTTGCTCAATGAGCAGTTCTTC
CDR3 protein: CASSATGLLNEQFF

V gene: TRBV4-1
J gene: TRBJ1-1
clone size: .
D gene: .
CDR3 DNA: TGCGCCAGCAGCCAAGATCCCCGGAGTCGGAACACTGAAGCTTTCTTT
CDR3 protein: CASSQDPRSRNTEAFF

V gene: TRBV5-1
J gene: TRBJ2-5
clone size: .
D gene: .
CDR3 DNA: TGCGCCAGCAGCTTAAGGGAGACCCAGTACTTC
CDR3 protein: CASSLRETQYF

V gene: TRBV27
J gene: TRBJ2-2
clone size: .
D gene: .
CDR3 DNA: TGTGCCAGCAGTTTAGGGGTGACCGGGGAGCTGTTTTTT
CDR3 protein: CASSLGVTGELFF

V gene: TRBV29-1
J gene: TRBJ1-3
clone size: .
D gene: .
CDR3 DNA: TGCAGCGTTGAAATAGCGGGGGGAAACACCATATATTTT
CDR3 protein: CSVEIAGGNTIYF

V gene: TRBV11-2
J gene: TRBJ2-6
clone size: .
D gene: .
CDR3 DNA: TGTGCCAGCACCGAAAGTGGGGCCAACGTCCTGACTTTC
CDR3 protein: CASTESGANVLTF